The 23 T cell receptor beta chains given below trace back to one sample, sequenced in a study of blood T cells in healthy people across ages. A second PCR, run for roughly 7 to 12 cycles, used a sample-barcoded 5' primer plus a J-beta primer mix. From the 5' RACE reads, TCRdb called clonotypes with MiXCR, one entry per CDR3 protein. The sample yields some 1,500,000 distinct CDR3 sequences, 35% to 45% seen once. Sequenced material: blood. These receptors all stem from a woman younger than 30 in good health.

The chain has TRBV30 and TRBJ2-7; weak D call: TRBD1 (6 bases). Germline V lookup: CDR1 GTSNPN, CDR2 SVGIG (reference sequence). Trimming left V 8 bases short and J 4 bases short, with 18 bases between. The CDR3 sequence is 13 residues long. CDR3 sequence reads: CAVGKGTPYEQYF. DNA for the CDR3: TGTGCCGTCGGTAAGGGGACACCTTACGAGCAGTACTTC.

The sample holds a few counts of this clonotype. The chain joins TRBV28 to TRBJ1-2; no firm D call. Germline loops: CDR1 MDHEN, CDR2 SYDVKM. The germline V and J ends were trimmed by 5 bases and 4 bases, with 17 bases remaining between them. The CDR3 totals 15 residues. The CDR3 DNA follows: TGTGCCAGCAGTCCGGGTGGTGAGCTCTTCTATGGCTACACCTTC. Translated, it gives CASSPGGELFYGYTF.

This clonotype has only a few counts. The chain employs TRBV24-1 and TRBJ1-1, with 7 bases identical to TRBD1. With V trimmed by 7 bases and J by 3 bases, 7 bases remained unmatched. The CDR3 length is 14 residues. CDR1 is KGHDR and CDR2 is SFDVKD in the germline V gene. For the CDR3, the DNA is TGTGCCACCAGCCCGACAGGGTTGGACACTGAAGCTTTCTTT. Its translation: CATSPTGLDTEAFF.

This clonotype was seen a handful of times. One junction end disagrees with the germline gene, perhaps due to a read error. The rearrangement links TRBV20-1 to TRBJ2-1, with TRBD2 as a possible D gene (6 bases). The germline V gene encodes CDR1 DFQATT and CDR2 SNEGSKA (reference sequence). The CDR3 runs to 14 residues. CDR3 residues: CSSSVWSSYNEQFF. In DNA, the CDR3 is TGCAGTTCTAGCGTCTGGAGCTCCTACAATGAGCAGTTCTTC.

The chain couples TRBV3-1 to TRBJ2-7; D is perhaps TRBD1 or TRBD2 (5 bases each). Germline V gives CDR1 LGHDT, CDR2 YNNKEL (reference sequence). Between the trimmed V and J ends, which lost 2 bases and 2 bases, there was a span of 13 bases. The length of the CDR3 is 15 residues. In DNA form, the CDR3 reads TGTGCCAGCAGCCAACTCCGGGACGCAGCCTACGAGCAGTACTTC. Translating gives CASSQLRDAAYEQYF.

Regarding this clonotype: An end of the junction does not agree with germline; a read error may underlie this. This rearrangement joins TRBV3-1 to TRBJ1-2; D uncertain. Germline CDR1 is LGHDT and CDR2 is YNNKEL (reference sequence). The CDR3 has 13 residues. CDR3 amino acids: CAGSQGPRNGYTF. As DNA, the CDR3 is TGTGCCGGCAGCCAAGGCCCGAGGAATGGCTACACCTTC.

This clonotype was observed a handful of times. The genes are TRBV28 and TRBJ2-7; no clear D gene. The assigned J gene may be wrong: the sequence end matches TRBJ2-5 better. The CDR3 is 14 amino acids. CDR1 MDHEN and CDR2 SYDVKM come from the germline V gene. CDR3 protein: CASSFWAEGETQYF. The CDR3 DNA reads as TGTGCCAGCAGTTTCTGGGCCGAAGGGGAGACCCAGTACTTC.

The J gene is TRBJ2-2, the V gene TRBV7-2, with D possibly TRBD2 on 8 matching bases. The germline V and J ends were trimmed by 4 bases and 3 bases, with 24 bases remaining between them. Germline CDR1 reads SGHTA; CDR2 reads FQGNSA. The CDR3 is 19 residues long. The CDR3 region is CASSSPLAGRGRHTGELFF. Here the CDR3 DNA reads TGTGCCAGCAGCTCTCCCTTAGCGGGAAGGGGGCGGCACACCGGGGAGCTGTTTTTT. Full variable domain (remainder filled in from reference TRBV7-2 and TRBJ2-2): GAGVSQSPSNKVTEKGKDVELRCDPISGHTALYWYRQSLGQGLEFLIYFQGNSAPDKSGLPSDRFSAERTGGSVSTLTIQRTQQEDSAVYLCASSSPLAGRGRHTGELFFGEGSRLTVL.

This sequence joins TRBV27 and TRBJ2-5; 7 bases align to TRBD2. The end of the DNA is better explained by TRBJ2-7, so the J call may be wrong. Germline V CDR1 and CDR2: MNHEY, SMNVEV (reference sequence). The CDR3 is made up of 13 amino acids. The CDR3 here is CASSYGTMYEQYF. The CDR3 nucleotides are TGTGCCAGCAGTTATGGGACTATGTACGAGCAGTACTTC.

This chain uses TRBV4-3 with TRBJ2-3; 9 positions match TRBD2. J gave up 2 bases and V 1 base, and 4 bases lay outside the gene matches. Germline loops: CDR1 LGHNA, CDR2 YSLEER. There are 16 residues in the CDR3. The CDR3 sequence is CASSQVGGGVTDTQYF. The CDR3 DNA reads as TGCGCCAGCAGCCAAGTTGGCGGGGGGGTCACAGATACGCAGTATTTT.

The chain joins TRBV29-1 to TRBJ2-5; D remains unclear. The CDR3 length is 13 residues. The V end was cut by 3 bases, the J end by 4 bases, with 12 bases between. Per germline, CDR1 SQVTM and CDR2 ANQGSEA. This CDR3 is CSVDPENGETQYF. The CDR3 DNA sequence: TGCAGCGTTGACCCTGAGAATGGAGAGACCCAGTACTTC.

Concerning this clonotype: At one end, the junction sequence differs from germline, possibly due to a read error. The rearrangement links TRBV4-1 to TRBJ2-1, with 7 nucleotides matching TRBD2. Germline CDR1 is MGHRA and CDR2 is YSYEKL. CDR3 length equals 16 residues. The CDR3 loop is CASSQNSGNSDNEQFF. The CDR3 DNA reads TGCGCCAGCAGCCAAAACAGCGGGAACTCCGACAATGAGCAGTTCTTC.

This clonotype has more than one count but fewer than ten. The V gene is TRBV28, the J gene TRBJ1-6, with D unclear. CDR3 size: 12 residues. Germline CDR1 reads MDHEN; CDR2 reads SYDVKM. V gave up 6 bases and J gave up 8 bases, with 8 bases separating them. The CDR3 sequence is CASRVRHSPLHF. The CDR3, as DNA: TGTGCCAGCAGGGTCCGCCATTCACCCCTCCACTTT.

The V gene is TRBV3-1, the J gene TRBJ1-2; unclear D gene. In germline, CDR1 is LGHDT, CDR2 YNNKEL (reference sequence). CDR3 length equals 14 residues. Trimming took off 0 bases at V and 9 bases at J, with 14 bases between the two ends. The CDR3 here is CASSQETGVNSYTF. DNA for the CDR3: TGTGCCAGCAGCCAAGAAACTGGGGTGAATAGCTACACCTTC.

This clonotype was counted a few times. This chain connects TRBV20-1 to TRBJ2-1; either TRBD1 or TRBD2 may fit D (5 bases each). The germline V gene encodes CDR1 DFQATT and CDR2 SNEGSKA (reference sequence). There are 16 residues in the CDR3. V was trimmed by 0 bases and J by 2 bases, leaving 14 bases between them. The CDR3 is CSARDGFGTTYNEQFF. Written as DNA, the CDR3 is TGCAGTGCTAGAGATGGGTTTGGGACGACCTACAATGAGCAGTTCTTC.

This clonotype has a handful of counts. The V gene is TRBV7-8, the J gene TRBJ1-5; D unclear. The CDR3 length is 16 residues. From germline, CDR1 is SGHVS and CDR2 FQNEAQ. V shed 1 base and J shed 0 bases, with 10 bases lying between them. CDR3 amino acids: CASSLGWAYSNQPQHF. In DNA form, the CDR3 reads TGTGCCAGCAGCTTAGGGTGGGCCTATAGCAATCAGCCCCAGCATTTT. Together with reference TRBV7-8 and TRBJ1-5, the CDR3 gives the full variable domain: GAGVSQSPRYKVAKRGQDVALRCDPISGHVSLFWYQQALGQGPEFLTYFQNEAQLDKSGLPSDRFFAERPEGSVSTLKIQRTQQEDSAVYLCASSLGWAYSNQPQHFGDGTRLSIL.

J is TRBJ2-1 and V is TRBV5-1; D remains ambiguous. CDR1 and CDR2 (germline): SGHRS, YFSETQ. This CDR3 is 13 amino acids long. The ends were cut back, 0 bases at V and 9 bases at J, with 10 bases in the middle. In DNA form, the CDR3 reads TGCGCCAGCAGCTTGGATGGAAGCAGTGAGCAGTTCTTC. This translates into CASSLDGSSEQFF.

The chain employs TRBV7-2 and TRBJ2-1; possibly TRBD1 or TRBD2 for D (5 bases each). Trimming stripped 1 base from V and 5 bases from J, with 12 bases between. CDR3 length: 15 residues. CDR1 is SGHTA, CDR2 FQGNSA, per germline. The chain's CDR3 is CASSLVAGTHNEQFF. Here the CDR3 DNA reads TGTGCCAGCAGCTTAGTCGCCGGGACCCACAATGAGCAGTTCTTC.

The chain has TRBV4-3 and TRBJ2-7; D unclear. Trimming pared 0 bases from V and 3 bases from J, leaving 12 bases between. The CDR3 runs to 15 residues. The V gene's germline CDR1 is LGHNA and CDR2 YSLEER. Here the CDR3 DNA reads TGCGCCAGCAGCCAAGAAAGAATGGGGTACTACGAGCAGTACTTC. Its protein is CASSQERMGYYEQYF.

The chain employs TRBV20-1 and TRBJ2-1; 10 nucleotides align to TRBD2. This CDR3 is built from 14 residues. Germline CDR1 and CDR2: DFQATT and SNEGSKA (reference sequence). The trim removed 5 bases at V and 4 bases at J, leaving 5 bases unmatched. In nucleotides, the CDR3 is TGCAGTGCTCTCCCTAGCGGGGGATACAATGAGCAGTTCTTC. Its translation is CSALPSGGYNEQFF.

A few counts support this clonotype. The chain joins TRBV7-2 to TRBJ2-3; a weak D match, TRBD2 (5 bases). Germline CDR1 reads SGHTA; CDR2 reads FQGNSA. CDR3 length equals 20 residues. V gave up 7 bases and J gave up 0 bases, with 29 bases separating them. The chain's CDR3 is CASTRWWAGLTESSTDTQYF. In DNA, the CDR3 is TGTGCCAGCACCAGGTGGTGGGCGGGCTTAACCGAATCTAGCACAGATACGCAGTATTTT.

The V call is TRBV3-1, the J call TRBJ2-2, with 7 positions matching TRBD2. Trimming removed 2 bases from V and 1 base from J; junction bases left unmatched: 4. This CDR3 contains 16 residues. CDR1 is LGHDT, CDR2 YNNKEL, per germline (reference sequence). The CDR3 region is CASSQPGLLNTGELFF. The CDR3 nucleotides read TGTGCCAGCAGCCAACCGGGACTACTGAACACCGGGGAGCTGTTTTTT.

The rearrangement links TRBV9 to TRBJ2-3, with TRBD1 matching 7 bases. Germline V gene sequence: CDR1 SGDLS, CDR2 YYNGEE. The CDR3 spans 11 residues. V lost 4 bases to trimming and J lost 10 bases; unmatched junction nucleotides: 3. This CDR3 reads CASSLGQAQYF. The CDR3 DNA follows: TGTGCCAGCAGCCTCGGACAGGCGCAGTATTTT.